These 9 T cell receptor beta chains were sequenced from one sample in a study of blood T cell repertoires in COVID-19. Using immunoSEQ multiplex PCR, the repertoire was profiled, and TCRdb retains in-frame clones only, with some absent. Of some 260,000 clones in the sample, about nine tenths were seen once. Material for sequencing was PBMCs or T cells enriched from blood (not recorded which). Every receptor here comes from a woman aged 30 to 39 with acute COVID-19.

This rearrangement joins TRBV5-1 to TRBJ2-3; 7 nucleotides match TRBD1. Germline values: CDR1 SGHRS, CDR2 YFSETQ. After removal of 4 bases from V and 6 bases from J, the junction contained 11 bases not matched to a gene. CDR3 length equals 15 residues. CDR3 in amino acids: CASSDDRTGSDTQYF. CDR3 nucleotide sequence: TGCGCCAGCAGCGACGACAGGACAGGTTCGGATACGCAGTATTTT.

The chain recombines TRBV9 with TRBJ2-1; 7 nucleotides match TRBD2. This CDR3 has 15 amino acids. The ends lost 0 bases at V and 4 bases at J; junction bases unmatched: 4. The germline CDR1 and CDR2 sequences are SGDLS and YYNGEE. CDR3 DNA sequence: TGTGCCAGCAGCGTAGCCGGGAGGAATTACAATGAGCAGTTCTTC. This sequence encodes CASSVAGRNYNEQFF.

The chain couples TRBV6-7 to TRBJ2-1; perhaps TRBD1 as D (6 bases). TRBV6-7 is marked as an open reading frame, function uncertain. CDR3 length: 15 amino acids. Trimming removed 6 bases at V and 2 bases at J, with 14 bases between. CDR3 amino acids: CASRGADCAYNEQFF. The DNA for the CDR3 is TGTGCCAGCAGGGGGGCCGACTGCGCCTACAATGAGCAGTTCTTC.

The rearrangement links TRBV7-9 to TRBJ2-5; 7 bases align to TRBD1. CDR3 length: 14 amino acids. The V gene's germline CDR1 is SEHNR and CDR2 FQNEAQ (reference sequence). V lost 5 bases and J lost 2; bases outside the gene matches: 5. CDR3 sequence: CASSVSGGQETQYF. The DNA of the CDR3 is TGTGCCAGCAGCGTCTCAGGGGGACAAGAGACCCAGTACTTC.

The chain recombines TRBV5-4 with TRBJ2-3; TRBD2 aligns across 13 bases. Germline lookup yields CDR1 SGHNT and CDR2 YYREEE (reference sequence). V shed 4 bases and J 0 bases; nucleotides not matched to a gene: 5. This CDR3 has 17 amino acids. The CDR3 region has the DNA TGTGCCAGCAGCCTAGGGACTAGCGGGACTAGCACAGATACGCAGTATTTT. It translates to CASSLGTSGTSTDTQYF.

The rearrangement joins TRBV19 to TRBJ1-5; TRBD1 is a possible D gene (6 bases). V shed 5 bases and J shed 4 bases, with 15 bases lying between them. This CDR3 region has 15 residues. CDR1 and CDR2 from the germline V gene are LNHDA and SQIVND (reference sequence). As DNA, the CDR3 is TGTGCCAGTAGTCGGAGCGGGGACAAAAATCAGCCCCAGCATTTT. It codes for CASSRSGDKNQPQHF.

Only one count was recorded for this clone. This sequence joins TRBV29-1 and TRBJ1-2; D is ambiguous. Germline CDR1 reads SQVTM; CDR2 reads ANQGSEA. This CDR3 has 10 amino acids. Trimming took off 6 bases at V and 8 bases at J, with 10 bases between the two ends. CDR3 region: CSVTKAGYTF. CDR3 in DNA: TGCAGCGTCACGAAAGCCGGCTACACCTTC.

This clone was seen just once. This chain joins TRBV19 and TRBJ1-2, with D possibly matching TRBD1 (5 bases). Germline V gene sequence: CDR1 LNHDA, CDR2 SQIVND (reference sequence). Trimming took off 3 bases at V and 8 bases at J, with 19 bases between the two ends. The length of the CDR3 is 15 residues. The CDR3 DNA sequence: TGTGCCAGTAGTATCGGATCGGGGGATAGATTGGGCTACACCTTC. This gives the protein CASSIGSGDRLGYTF. Full variable domain (rest looked up from reference TRBV19 and TRBJ1-2): DGGITQSPKYLFRKEGQNVTLSCEQNLNHDAMYWYRQDPGQGLRLIYYSQIVNDFQKGDIAEGYSVSREKKESFPLTVTSAQKNPTAFYLCASSIGSGDRLGYTFGSGTRLTVV.

This clone was observed once. The chain recombines TRBV9 with TRBJ2-7, with D tentatively TRBD1 (5 bases). V was pared by 2 bases and J by 5 bases, with 23 bases between. The CDR3 is 17 amino acids. Per germline, CDR1 SGDLS and CDR2 YYNGEE. In DNA form, the CDR3 reads TGTGCCAGCAGCGTGCCCCCCTCAGGGATTAATATCGACGAGCAGTACTTC. Residues: CASSVPPSGINIDEQYF. The variable domain in full, with the rest retrieved from reference TRBV9 and TRBJ2-7, is DSGVTQTPKHLITATGQRVTLRCSPRSGDLSVYWYQQSLDQGLQFLIQYYNGEERAKGNILERFSAQQFPDLHSELNLSSLELGDSALYFCASSVPPSGINIDEQYFGPGTRLTVT.